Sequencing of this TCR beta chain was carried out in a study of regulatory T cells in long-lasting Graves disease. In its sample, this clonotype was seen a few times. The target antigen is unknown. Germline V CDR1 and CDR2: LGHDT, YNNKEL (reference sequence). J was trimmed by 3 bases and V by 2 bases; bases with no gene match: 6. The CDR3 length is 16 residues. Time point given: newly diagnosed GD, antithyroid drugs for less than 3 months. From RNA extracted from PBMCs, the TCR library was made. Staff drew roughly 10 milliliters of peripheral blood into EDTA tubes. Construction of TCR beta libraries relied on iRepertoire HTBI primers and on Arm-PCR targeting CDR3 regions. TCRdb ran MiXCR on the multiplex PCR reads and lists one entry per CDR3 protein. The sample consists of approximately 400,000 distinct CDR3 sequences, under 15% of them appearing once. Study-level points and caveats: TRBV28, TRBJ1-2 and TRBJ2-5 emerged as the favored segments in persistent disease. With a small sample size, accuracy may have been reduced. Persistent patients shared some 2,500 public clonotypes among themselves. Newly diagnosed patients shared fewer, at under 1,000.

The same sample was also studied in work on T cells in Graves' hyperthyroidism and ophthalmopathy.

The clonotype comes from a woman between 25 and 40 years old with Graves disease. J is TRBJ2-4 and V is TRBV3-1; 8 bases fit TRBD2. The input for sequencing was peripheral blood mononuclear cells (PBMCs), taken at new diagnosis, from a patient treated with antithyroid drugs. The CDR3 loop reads CASSQSPLAGKNIQYF. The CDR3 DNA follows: TGTGCCAGCAGCCAATCCCCTCTAGCGGGCAAAAACATTCAGTACTTC.